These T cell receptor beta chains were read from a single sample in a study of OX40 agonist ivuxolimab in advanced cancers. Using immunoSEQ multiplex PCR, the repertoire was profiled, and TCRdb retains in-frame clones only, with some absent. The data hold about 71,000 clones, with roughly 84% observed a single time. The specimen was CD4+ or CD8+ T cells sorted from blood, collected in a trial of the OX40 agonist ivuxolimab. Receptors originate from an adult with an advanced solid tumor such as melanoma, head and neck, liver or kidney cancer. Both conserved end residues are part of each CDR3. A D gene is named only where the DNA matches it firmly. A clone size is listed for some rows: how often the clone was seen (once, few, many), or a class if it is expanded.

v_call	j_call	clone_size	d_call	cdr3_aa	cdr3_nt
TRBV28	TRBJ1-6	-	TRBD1	CASTSPGTGGRDSPLHF	TGTGCCAGCACCTCGCCCGGGACAGGGGGCAGGGATTCACCCCTCCACTTT
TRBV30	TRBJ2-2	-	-	CAWSHGAAGGTGELFF	TGTGCCTGGAGTCACGGGGCCGCAGGCGGCACCGGGGAGCTGTTTTTT
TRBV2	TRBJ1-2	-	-	CASSEQSNYGYTF	TGTGCCAGCAGTGAACAGAGTAACTATGGCTACACCTTC
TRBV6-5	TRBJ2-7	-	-	CASSIGGNYEQYF	TGTGCCAGCAGCATAGGGGGAAACTACGAGCAGTACTTC
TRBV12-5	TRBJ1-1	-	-	CASGSDGGYEAFF	TGTGCTAGTGGTTCCGACGGGGGGTATGAAGCTTTCTTT
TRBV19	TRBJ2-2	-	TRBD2	CASKVVGGGLTGELFF	TGTGCCAGTAAAGTAGTCGGGGGGGGCTTAACCGGGGAGCTGTTTTTT
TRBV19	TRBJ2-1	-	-	CASSINDEQFF	TGTGCCAGTAGTATAAACGATGAGCAGTTCTTC
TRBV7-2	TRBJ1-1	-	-	CASSLQGYTEAFF	TGTGCCAGCAGCTTACAGGGGTACACTGAAGCTTTCTTT
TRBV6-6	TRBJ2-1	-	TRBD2	CASSYSSTSGYNEQFF	TGTGCCAGCAGTTACTCGTCAACTAGCGGATACAATGAGCAGTTCTTC
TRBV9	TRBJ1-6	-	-	CASSPAAGSSPLHF	TGTGCCAGCAGCCCTGCTGCAGGAAGCTCACCCCTCCACTTT
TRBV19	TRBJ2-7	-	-	CASSPGGRGSSYEQYF	TGTGCCAGTAGCCCGGGAGGCAGGGGGTCATCCTACGAGCAGTACTTC
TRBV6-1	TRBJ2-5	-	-	CASSGRGRRGETQYF	TGTGCCAGCAGTGGGCGAGGACGCCGCGGGGAGACCCAGTACTTC
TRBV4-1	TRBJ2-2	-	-	CASSQGVGFNTGELFF	TGCGCCAGCAGCCAAGGAGTAGGGTTCAACACCGGGGAGCTGTTTTTT
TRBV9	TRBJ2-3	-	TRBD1	CASSMGQHTDTQYF	TGTGCCAGCAGCATGGGACAGCACACAGATACGCAGTATTTT
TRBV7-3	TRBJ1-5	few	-	CASSPMSPSNQPQHF	TGTGCCAGCAGTCCGATGTCGCCAAGCAATCAGCCCCAGCATTTT
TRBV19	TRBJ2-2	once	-	CASSIEASFYGELFF	TGTGCCAGTAGTATCGAGGCGTCCTTCTACGGGGAGCTGTTTTTT
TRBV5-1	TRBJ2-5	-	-	CASSLESRGRGTQYF	TGCGCCAGCAGCTTGGAATCCCGGGGCCGGGGGACCCAGTACTTC
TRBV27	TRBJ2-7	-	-	CASSLEQGAYEQYF	TGTGCCAGCAGTTTGGAACAGGGAGCCTACGAGCAGTACTTC
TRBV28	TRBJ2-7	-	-	CASSYTQAEEYF	TGTGCCAGCAGTTATACACAAGCAGAGGAGTACTTC
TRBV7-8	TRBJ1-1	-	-	CASSFGSGWDTEAFF	TGTGCCAGCAGCTTTGGGTCAGGATGGGACACTGAAGCTTTCTTT
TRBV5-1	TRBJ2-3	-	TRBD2	CASSFRLAVTDTQYF	TGCGCCAGCAGCTTCCGACTAGCGGTCACAGATACGCAGTATTTT
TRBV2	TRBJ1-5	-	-	CASSERSGVNQPQHF	TGTGCCAGCAGTGAACGATCAGGGGTCAATCAGCCCCAGCATTTT
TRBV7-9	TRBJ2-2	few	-	CASSPDTANTGELFF	TGTGCCAGCAGCCCTGACACAGCGAACACCGGGGAGCTGTTTTTT
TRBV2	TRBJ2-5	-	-	CASSGHQGVSQETQYF	TGTGCCAGCAGTGGGCACCAGGGCGTGAGTCAAGAGACCCAGTACTTC
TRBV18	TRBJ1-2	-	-	CASSPTGRDYGYTF	TGTGCCAGCTCACCAACAGGGAGAGACTATGGCTACACCTTC
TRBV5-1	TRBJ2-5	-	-	CASSLGVRGGETQYF	TGCGCCAGCAGCTTGGGCGTCAGGGGGGGAGAGACCCAGTACTTC
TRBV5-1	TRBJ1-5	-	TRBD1	CASSLEGTGNQPQHF	TGCGCCAGCAGCTTAGAAGGGACAGGCAATCAGCCCCAGCATTTT
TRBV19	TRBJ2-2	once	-	CASSGAANTGELFF	TGTGCCAGTAGTGGAGCGGCGAACACCGGGGAGCTGTTTTTT
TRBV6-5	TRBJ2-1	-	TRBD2	CASGKSGGYTEQFF	TGTGCCAGCGGGAAGTCGGGGGGATATACAGAGCAGTTCTTC